This T cell receptor beta chain was profiled in a study of blood T cell repertoires in COVID-19. Study at large: Spain, Italy and the United States supplied samples that represented acute and convalescent COVID-19. PBMCs, B-cell-depleted T cells, or T cells provided the cDNA or gDNA that made up the material.

The V segment lost 3 bases and the J segment 0 bases; nucleotides outside the gene matches: 11. CDR1 and CDR2 from the germline V gene are SGHVS and FQNEAQ. This CDR3 spans 19 amino acids. As handled by the study authors: The authors estimated nucleated cell counts from reference gene primer amplification. TCRdb's copy holds only in-frame clones and misses some; the assay was immunoSEQ multiplex PCR. V and J calls and clone size are copied from that table; D and trimming were computed from the DNA. The data contain around 100,000 clones, around 84% of them singletons. The chain recombines TRBV7-8 with TRBJ2-1; 10 bases fit TRBD2. The sequence was obtained from a human donor in a cohort sampled during active COVID-19. Sequencing was done on a sample of peripheral blood. The CDR3 region has the DNA TGTGCCAGCAGCTTCGGAGCGGGGGGGAACCCGAGCTCCTACAATGAGCAGTTCTTC. Its protein is CASSFGAGGNPSSYNEQFF. Full variable domain (rest looked up from reference TRBV7-8 and TRBJ2-1): GAGVSQSPRYKVAKRGQDVALRCDPISGHVSLFWYQQALGQGPEFLTYFQNEAQLDKSGLPSDRFFAERPEGSVSTLKIQRTQQEDSAVYLCASSFGAGGNPSSYNEQFFGPGTRLTVL.